Presented here are 15 T cell receptor beta chains from one specimen sequenced in a study of immune cell composition in non-small cell lung cancer. This table comes from immunoSEQ multiplex PCR, and its TCRdb copy is limited to in-frame clones, with some not included. The sample records over 3,500 clones, roughly two thirds being singletons. The specimen was lung tumor tissue. These receptors were taken from a human donor with non-small cell lung cancer.

The V call is TRBV27, the J call TRBJ1-4; 8 bases match TRBD1. Germline V gives CDR1 MNHEY, CDR2 SMNVEV (reference sequence). Trimming removed 2 bases from V and 0 bases from J; junction bases left unmatched: 11. The CDR3 spans 19 residues. CDR3 protein: CASSLGWDRRISTNEKLFF. The CDR3, as DNA: TGTGCCAGCAGTTTAGGTTGGGACAGGCGAATCTCAACTAATGAAAAACTGTTTTTT.

The chain recombines TRBV7-8 with TRBJ2-1; 7 bases line up with TRBD2. Germline V gene sequence: CDR1 SGHVS, CDR2 FQNEAQ. This CDR3 has 18 amino acids. V dropped 2 bases and J dropped 0; count of bases not matched to a gene: 10. The CDR3 DNA reads as TGTGCCAGCAGCTTATGGGGACCTAGCGGCCCCTCCTACAATGAGCAGTTCTTC. Residues: CASSLWGPSGPSYNEQFF.

The chain joins TRBV7-3 to TRBJ2-1, with 9 bases aligning to TRBD1. Germline V gene sequence: CDR1 SGHTA, CDR2 FQGTGA. V lost 3 bases, J lost 5 bases, and 23 bases stayed unmatched. This CDR3 contains 21 residues. The CDR3 bases are TGTGCCAGCAGCTTCACCTCGGCCGGGACAGGGAGTTTACGGCCTAACAATGAGCAGTTCTTC. Its protein product is CASSFTSAGTGSLRPNNEQFF.

The rearrangement links TRBV19 to TRBJ1-1; 7 bases line up with TRBD1. Germline assignment: CDR1 LNHDA and CDR2 SQIVND (reference sequence). The CDR3 extends over 15 amino acids. V dropped 8 bases and J dropped 1; count of bases not matched to a gene: 10. DNA of the CDR3: TGTGCCAGTGCCTTAACCGGGACAGCGAACACTGAAGCTTTCTTT. As protein: CASALTGTANTEAFF.

This clone was observed a handful of times. This chain connects TRBV6-6 to TRBJ1-4; D perhaps matches TRBD1 (5 bases). Germline values: CDR1 MNHNY, CDR2 SVGAGI (reference sequence). This CDR3 has 14 amino acids. V lost 6 bases and J lost 7, with 15 bases in between. CDR3 loop: CASSYQGGVEKLFF. The CDR3 bases are TGTGCCAGCAGCTACCAGGGTGGGGTTGAAAAACTGTTTTTT.

CDR3 bases: TGTGCTTCGACGGGGGTGGCCTACGAGCAGTACTTC. Protein sequence: CASTGVAYEQYF. This rearrangement joins TRBV6-5 to TRBJ2-7; D is possibly TRBD2 (6 bases). CDR1 and CDR2 from the germline V gene are MNHEY and SVGAGI. This CDR3 has 12 residues.

J is TRBJ1-5 and V is TRBV7-8; D gene uncertain. The V gene lost 7 bases and the J gene lost 4 bases, with 11 bases spanning the gap. CDR3 length: 13 amino acids. The V gene's germline CDR1 is SGHVS and CDR2 FQNEAQ. CDR3 sequence: CASTQGGNQPQHF. CDR3 sequence (DNA): TGTGCCAGCACCCAAGGCGGAAATCAGCCCCAGCATTTT.

V gene TRBV6-5 combines with J gene TRBJ1-1; D gene ambiguous. The CDR3 covers 13 residues. Germline V CDR1 and CDR2: MNHEY, SVGAGI. Trimming left V 4 bases short and J 0 bases short, with 6 bases between. The CDR3 nucleotides are TGTGCCAGCAGTTCCCTTATGAACACTGAAGCTTTCTTT. Its translation is CASSSLMNTEAFF.

The chain has TRBV25-1 and TRBJ2-1, with D unclear. Trimming stripped 1 base from V and 7 bases from J, with 5 bases between. In germline, CDR1 is MGHDK, CDR2 SYGVNS. This CDR3 is 12 amino acids long. The CDR3 spells CASSEFLNEQFF. CDR3 coding DNA: TGTGCCAGCAGTGAATTCCTGAATGAGCAGTTCTTC.

The chain has TRBV29-1 and TRBJ2-1; TRBD2 matches at 7 bases. This CDR3 comprises 13 residues. Germline V gene lookup returns CDR1 SQVTM and CDR2 ANQGSEA. Losses at the gene ends were 4 bases for V and 8 bases for J; bases not matched to a gene: 8. This chain's CDR3 is CSVAAGEADEQFF. The CDR3 region has the DNA TGCAGCGTTGCTGCGGGAGAAGCCGATGAGCAGTTCTTC.

J is TRBJ2-7 and V is TRBV19, with D possibly TRBD2 on 6 matching bases. CDR1 is LNHDA and CDR2 is SQIVND in the germline V gene (reference sequence). Trimming stripped 5 bases from V and 2 bases from J, with 13 bases between. This CDR3 comprises 14 residues. The CDR3 region has the DNA TGTGCCAGTAGTCCCCGACGGACTACCTACGAGCAGTACTTC. Translated, it gives CASSPRRTTYEQYF.

V and J are TRBV29-1 and TRBJ1-3, with D perhaps matching TRBD1 (6 bases). V was clipped by 4 bases and J by 4 bases, with 11 bases between them. The CDR3 totals 13 residues. CDR1 SQVTM and CDR2 ANQGSEA come from the germline V gene. The CDR3 nucleotides are TGCAGCGTTGCCCAGGGGTTAGGAAACACCATATATTTT. Translating gives CSVAQGLGNTIYF.

By share, this clone counts as medium-sized. The gene calls are TRBV10-3 and TRBJ2-3; 12 positions agree with TRBD2. Germline assignment: CDR1 ENHRY and CDR2 SYGVKD. Trimming at V came to 6 bases and at J to 1 base, leaving 8 bases not matched to a gene. The length of the CDR3 is 17 residues. The DNA for the CDR3 is TGTGCCATCAGATACGACCTAGCGGGGGGGCGCACAGATACGCAGTATTTT. Protein product: CAIRYDLAGGRTDTQYF.

This clone was observed a few times. This chain joins TRBV7-9 and TRBJ2-5, with D maybe TRBD1 (7 bases). This CDR3 spans 14 amino acids. The V end was cut by 6 bases, the J end by 5 bases, with 16 bases between. CDR1 SEHNR and CDR2 FQNEAQ come from the germline V gene (reference sequence). DNA of the CDR3: TGTGCCAGCAGATATGGAGGGGGCGATGAGACCCAGTACTTC. Amino acids: CASRYGGGDETQYF.

CDR3 sequence: CASSIDREGSTMYF. The CDR3 DNA follows: TGTGCCAGTAGTATAGATCGGGAGGGCTCCACTATGTATTTT. The chain combines TRBV19 with TRBJ2-3, with 8 nucleotides matching TRBD2. The J segment lost 14 bases and the V segment lost 0 bases, leaving 10 bases of the junction unmatched. The length of the CDR3 is 14 residues. Germline V gives CDR1 LNHDA, CDR2 SQIVND (reference sequence). Combining the CDR3 with reference TRBV19 and TRBJ2-3 gives the whole variable domain DGGITQSPKYLFRKEGQNVTLSCEQNLNHDAMYWYRQDPGQGLRLIYYSQIVNDFQKGDIAEGYSVSREKKESFPLTVTSAQKNPTAFYLCASSIDREGSTMYFGPGTRLTVL.